This is a list of T cell receptor beta chains from one sample in a study of beta chain features in type 1 diabetes. Clones were read by immunoSEQ multiplex PCR, and TCRdb kept only the in-frame ones, dropping some. This sample carries 150,000 to 170,000 clones, roughly 8% of them seen once, and the ten largest clones take about 0.6%. Material: central memory CD4+ T cells from blood. Every receptor here comes from a young man in good health. Both conserved end residues are part of each CDR3. D genes are given only for firm matches. The size field is filled for only some rows; it gives once, few, many or a size class.

D gene: -; V gene: TRBV19; J gene: TRBJ1-3; clone size: -; CDR3 DNA: TGTGCCAGTAGCCCACAGGCGTCTGGAAACACCATATATTTT; CDR3 protein: CASSPQASGNTIYF
D gene: TRBD1; V gene: TRBV28; J gene: TRBJ1-5; clone size: few; CDR3 DNA: TGTGCCAGCTGCTGCAGGAGGGGGCGCGATCCCAATCAGCCCCAGCATTTT; CDR3 protein: CASCCRRGRDPNQPQHF
D gene: -; V gene: TRBV5-5; J gene: TRBJ1-1; clone size: -; CDR3 DNA: TGTGCCAGCAGCCGACAGTATCGGAACACTGAAGCTTTCTTT; CDR3 protein: CASSRQYRNTEAFF
D gene: TRBD1; V gene: TRBV4-1; J gene: TRBJ1-2; clone size: many; CDR3 DNA: TGCGCCAGCAGCCAGGACTCGACAGGGGGAGGCTATGGCTACACCTTC; CDR3 protein: CASSQDSTGGGYGYTF
D gene: TRBD1; V gene: TRBV7-8; J gene: TRBJ2-5; clone size: few; CDR3 DNA: TGTGCCAGCAGCTTACCGACAGGGGGGGAGACCCAGTACTTC; CDR3 protein: CASSLPTGGETQYF
D gene: TRBD2; V gene: TRBV19; J gene: TRBJ2-1; clone size: few; CDR3 DNA: TGTGCCAGTAGTCCCCGACTAGCGGGGGGAAATGAGCAGTTCTTC; CDR3 protein: CASSPRLAGGNEQFF
D gene: -; V gene: TRBV2; J gene: TRBJ2-2; clone size: -; CDR3 DNA: TGTGCCAGCAGTGAAACATCCCCCCCGAACACCGGGGAGCTGTTTTTT; CDR3 protein: CASSETSPPNTGELFF
D gene: -; V gene: TRBV5-1; J gene: TRBJ2-3; clone size: -; CDR3 DNA: TGCGCCAGCAGCCCGGACACGAGCACAGATACGCAGTATTTT; CDR3 protein: CASSPDTSTDTQYF
D gene: -; V gene: TRBV7-2; J gene: TRBJ1-3; clone size: -; CDR3 DNA: TGTGCCAGCAGCTTAGTTGTCTCGGACGGACTCTCTGGAAACACCATATATTTT; CDR3 protein: CASSLVVSDGLSGNTIYF
D gene: TRBD1; V gene: TRBV15; J gene: TRBJ1-1; clone size: -; CDR3 DNA: TGTGCCACCAGCAGGGACGAAGGGACAGCTAACACTGAAGCTTTCTTT; CDR3 protein: CATSRDEGTANTEAFF
D gene: -; V gene: TRBV6-6; J gene: TRBJ2-3; clone size: few; CDR3 DNA: TGTGCCAGCAGACGCGGCACAGATACGCAGTATTTT; CDR3 protein: CASRRGTDTQYF
D gene: TRBD2; V gene: TRBV7-9; J gene: TRBJ2-3; clone size: -; CDR3 DNA: TGTGCCAGCAGCCCCTCGGGGGGGGCTGGAGATACGCAGTATTTT; CDR3 protein: CASSPSGGAGDTQYF
D gene: TRBD1; V gene: TRBV9; J gene: TRBJ1-6; clone size: few; CDR3 DNA: TGTGCCAGCAGCCCACAGGGGTTAGATTCACCCCTCCACTTT; CDR3 protein: CASSPQGLDSPLHF
D gene: TRBD1; V gene: TRBV6-5; J gene: TRBJ2-7; clone size: few; CDR3 DNA: TGTGCCAGTTCCGGGCTAGAGGGGGCGGCCTACGAGCAGTACTTC; CDR3 protein: CASSGLEGAAYEQYF
D gene: -; V gene: TRBV18; J gene: TRBJ2-3; clone size: few; CDR3 DNA: TGTGCCAGCTCACCAGCTAGTGCCCCGTATACGCAGTATTTT; CDR3 protein: CASSPASAPYTQYF
D gene: TRBD2; V gene: TRBV7-2; J gene: TRBJ2-3; clone size: -; CDR3 DNA: TGTGCCAGCAGCTTATATTCCACTAGCGGGAGCAGCGCAGATACGCAGTATTTT; CDR3 protein: CASSLYSTSGSSADTQYF